A single TCR beta chain is shown here with its context. The antigen is undetermined. This entry is derived from a study of cytomegalovirus exposure and HLA in healthy donors. Study-wide background: Of several hundred genotyped donors, roughly 76% grouped in the Caucasian-associated ancestry cluster.

It was with 60 Vbeta and 13 Jbeta primers that the PCR ran. Only in-frame clones appear in the TCRdb table, and some are missing; sequencing was by immunoSEQ multiplex PCR. Of approximately 120,000 clones detected, approximately 17% appear once; the ten largest clones hold about 3%. This CDR3 has 14 residues. CDR1 and CDR2 (germline): SGHRS, YFSETQ. V lost 1 base to trimming and J lost 0 bases, with 8 bases between them. General study findings and limits: Later work found that TCR association rates differed between HLA loci; DRB1 had the most and HLA-C the fewest. Earlier analysis looked at TCR beta V segments, and most were productive about 87% or about 30% of the time.

This clonotype was sampled from a female donor in good health and CMV-seropositive. The V call is TRBV5-1, the J call TRBJ2-7; no clear D. Material for sequencing was PBMCs. CDR3 DNA sequence: TGCGCCAGCAGCTTGATCTCCAGCTCCTACGAGCAGTACTTC. This encodes CASSLISSSYEQYF.